Below are 16 T cell receptor beta chains sequenced from a single sample in a study of tumor and adjacent non-tumor tissue in lung cancer. The template was RNA from unsorted bulk tissue. More than 3 cm separated this lung sample from the edge of the tumor. The library came from three nested PCR rounds adapted from ARM-PCR protocols. TCRdb recomputed calls from the multiplex PCR reads with MiXCR, one row per CDR3 protein. The sample has about 98,000 distinct CDR3 sequences; approximately 80% are singletons. Sequenced input: distant non-tumor lung tissue. The receptors come from a man in his 60s with small cell lung cancer.

Details on this clonotype: The junction differs from germline at one of its ends, possibly a read error. The chain employs TRBV6-5 and TRBJ2-1; 11 nucleotides line up with TRBD2. Germline loops: CDR1 MNHEY, CDR2 SVGAGI. The CDR3 spans 17 residues. The CDR3 nucleotides are TGTGCCTGCAGTTACTCGATCTGGGGACTAGCGGACGATGACCAGTTCTTC. Translated, it gives CACSYSIWGLADDDQFF.

With regard to this clonotype: The conserved phenylalanine or tryptophan normally closing the CDR3 is absent here, so this likely arose from a read error. The rearrangement joins TRBV6-1 to TRBJ2-3; TRBD1 matches 9 bases. Germline-derived CDR1 and CDR2 are MNHNS and SASEGT. This CDR3 has 14 residues. This CDR3 reads CASREGTGNDTQYS. CDR3 nucleotide sequence: TGTGCCAGCAGAGAAGGGACAGGGAATGATACGCAGTATTCT.

Note on this clonotype: At one boundary the junction diverges from the germline segment, which might be a read error. The rearrangement links TRBV6-8 to TRBJ1-5; D gene uncertain. Germline CDR1 reads MNHGY; CDR2 reads SAAAGT. The CDR3 is made up of 16 amino acids. The CDR3 nucleotides read TGTGGCAGCAGCCGACGCGCCACCGGCGGCAATCAGCCCCCGCATTTT. Amino acid sequence: CGSSRRATGGNQPPHF.

As to this clonotype: At one boundary the junction diverges from the germline segment, which might be a read error. The chain recombines TRBV7-9 with TRBJ2-7; D remains unclear. This CDR3 has 13 residues. Germline CDR1 reads SEHNR; CDR2 reads FQNEAQ (reference sequence). Written as DNA, the CDR3 is TGTGCCAGCAGCTTCGATTTTTCCTACGAGCAGCACTTC. Its protein is CASSFDFSYEQHF.

V gene TRBV6-1 combines with J gene TRBJ2-2; unclear D gene. The germline CDR1 and CDR2 sequences are MNHNS and SASEGT. The CDR3 is 16 residues long. V lost 1 base, J lost 9 bases, and 18 bases lay in between. The CDR3 loop reads CASSEDHGMQAWELFF. The CDR3 bases are TGTGCCAGCAGTGAAGACCATGGCATGCAAGCCTGGGAGCTGTTTTTT.

In the case of this clonotype: The junction departs from the called germline gene at one end, perhaps through a read error. V and J are TRBV7-8 and TRBJ2-7; D not certain. The V gene's germline CDR1 is SGHVS and CDR2 FQNEAQ. This CDR3 has 15 residues. CDR3 in amino acids: CARSLWTESSYKQYF. CDR3 sequence (DNA): TGTGCCAGAAGCTTGTGGACGGAGAGCTCCTACAAGCAGTACTTC.

Of note for this clonotype: One junction end disagrees with the germline gene, perhaps due to a read error. This chain links TRBV12-3 or TRBV12-4 with TRBJ2-7; TRBD2 aligns across 7 bases. The CDR3 runs to 15 residues. This chain's CDR3 is CASSLNAGDPDEQYF. Here the CDR3 DNA reads TGTGCCAGTAGTTTAAATGCGGGAGATCCCGACGAGCAGTACTTC.

This clonotype was counted a few times. At one end, the junction sequence differs from germline, possibly due to a read error. The V and J genes are TRBV5-4 and TRBJ2-5; 12 positions match TRBD1. The CDR3 is made up of 17 amino acids. Germline V gene sequence: CDR1 SGHNT, CDR2 YYREEE (reference sequence). The CDR3 here is CASSLASGQGAVETQYF. CDR3 DNA: TGTGCCAGCAGCTTGGCTTCGGGACAGGGGGCGGTAGAGACCCAGTATTTC.

On this clonotype itself: A clone one base away is much larger, so this may be a read error. The CDR3 does not end in the conserved phenylalanine or tryptophan, so this is likely a read error. The chain is built from TRBV6-6 and TRBJ1-6; no clear D gene. Trimming left V 5 bases short and J 7 bases short, with 12 bases between. Germline CDR1 reads MNHNY; CDR2 reads SVGAGI (reference sequence). This CDR3 spans 14 amino acids. CDR3 DNA sequence: TGTGCCAGCAGTACGGTGGGATCCAATTCACCCCTCCACCTT. It specifies CASSTVGSNSPLHL.

A remark on this clonotype: At one end the junction does not follow the germline gene, possibly because of a read error. The chain is built from TRBV4-1 and TRBJ2-5; weak D call: TRBD2 (6 bases). The CDR3 is 15 residues long. Germline V gene sequence: CDR1 MGHRA, CDR2 YSYEKL. The CDR3 DNA reads TGCGCCAGCTCTACCGAGATGACGGGGGTGAGGACCCGGTACTTC. Its protein is CASSTEMTGVRTRYF.

Regarding this clonotype: Without the conserved terminal phenylalanine or tryptophan, this CDR3 likely stems from a read error. The chain uses TRBV29-1 and TRBJ2-3; D is undetermined. The CDR3 contains 14 residues. The ends were cut back, 0 bases at V and 1 base at J, with 8 bases in the middle. CDR1 is SQVTM, CDR2 ANQGSEA, per germline. This chain's CDR3 is CSVEDRRRTDTQYI. In nucleotides, the CDR3 is TGCAGCGTTGAAGACCGGCGGCGCACAGATACGCAGTATATT.

This clonotype has a single count. The CDR3 coding sequence is TGTGCCATTACTACCCTAGGGGGAGCTACGCAGTATTTT. This encodes CAITTLGGATQYF. The chain uses TRBV5-8 and TRBJ2-3; D is perhaps TRBD1 (6 bases). CDR1 is SGHTS, CDR2 YDEGEE, per germline. The germline V and J ends were trimmed by 9 bases and 8 bases, with 19 bases remaining between them. The CDR3 extends over 13 amino acids.

This chain connects TRBV11-2 to TRBJ2-3; D tentatively fits TRBD1 or TRBD2 (5 bases each). This CDR3 has 13 residues. The germline gives CDR1 SGHAT, CDR2 FQNNGV. Trimming took off 10 bases at V and 4 bases at J, with 15 bases between the two ends. CDR3 in amino acids: CANRLEGSDTQYF. The CDR3 DNA reads as TGTGCCAACAGGCTCGAGGGATCAGATACGCAGTATTTT. The variable domain in full, with the rest retrieved from reference TRBV11-2 and TRBJ2-3, is EAGVAQSPRYKIIEKRQSVAFWCNPISGHATLYWYQQILGQGPKLLIQFQNNGVVDDSQLPKDRFSAERLKGVDSTLKIQPAKLEDSAVYLCANRLEGSDTQYFGPGTRLTVL.

In regard to this clonotype: At one of its ends the junction is not consistent with the germline gene, which may arise from a read error. The chain is built from TRBV12-3 or TRBV12-4 and TRBJ2-1; D remains ambiguous. The CDR3 length is 13 residues. The CDR3 reads CASSLGHYNEQFF. The CDR3 coding sequence is TGTGCCAGCAGTTTAGGACACTACAATGAGCAGTTTTTC.

This clonotype was detected only once. This chain joins TRBV20-1 and TRBJ2-7; TRBD2 aligns across 8 bases. The length of the CDR3 is 15 residues. Germline loops: CDR1 DFQATT, CDR2 SNEGSKA (reference sequence). V shed 1 base and J 3 bases; nucleotides not matched to a gene: 8. The CDR3 sequence: CSARVAGHRYYEQYF. The CDR3 coding sequence is TGCAGTGCTAGAGTAGCGGGACACCGGTACTACGAGCAGTACTTC.

This clonotype was seen a few times. Just one base apart from a much larger clone, this may be a read error. A read error is likely, as this CDR3 ends without the conserved phenylalanine or tryptophan. V gene TRBV7-8 combines with J gene TRBJ2-1; 8 bases fit TRBD2. Germline V gene sequence: CDR1 SGHVS, CDR2 FQNEAQ. Losses at the gene ends were 4 bases for V and 7 bases for J; bases not matched to a gene: 9. This CDR3 comprises 15 residues. The CDR3 region is CASSSNPIAGNEQFS. The CDR3 bases are TGTGCCAGCAGCTCGAATCCCATAGCGGGGAATGAGCAGTTCTCC.